The clone carrying this T cell receptor (beta chain) was observed a single time. Study processing details: The assay estimated nucleated cells by amplifying reference gene primers. The protocol was immunoSEQ multiplex PCR, while the TCRdb copy is restricted to in-frame clones and leaves out a portion. V and J calls and clone size are copied from that table; D and trimming were computed from the DNA. The sample yields around 250,000 clones, approximately 85% seen once. Membership in each cohort depended on participant-reported clinical history. Germline V CDR1 and CDR2: SGHTS, YDEGEE. The CDR3 length is 16 residues. Trimming took 6 bases from V and 2 from J; bases not matched to a gene: 11. The data were taken from a study of blood T cell repertoires in COVID-19. Overall study: Collection of acute and convalescent COVID-19 samples took place in the United States, Italy and Spain.

Sequenced input: PBMCs or T cells enriched from blood (not recorded which). The chain links TRBV5-8 to TRBJ2-7; 10 nucleotides agree with TRBD1. This receptor was identified in a woman between 50 and 59 years old who had recovered from COVID-19. Here the CDR3 DNA reads TGTGCCAGCACCAACATGGGACAGGGGTTCCCCTACGAGCAGTACTTC. Amino acid sequence: CASTNMGQGFPYEQYF.